A single sample is the source of the 32 T cell receptor beta chains below, sequenced in a study of T-cell memory formation after mild COVID-19. TCRdb re-derived calls from the 5' RACE reads in MiXCR, one entry per CDR3 protein. The sample consists of hundreds of thousands of distinct CDR3 sequences, about 20% of them appearing once. Material: PBMCs or a T cell subset sorted from them (not recorded which). The receptors derive from an adult woman who had mild COVID-19 (a few samples of this study predate the infection). Cell type and time point are not known.

In its sample, this clonotype was seen a few times. The chain employs TRBV7-9 and TRBJ2-6, with a weak D call TRBD2 (6 bases). CDR3 length equals 16 residues. V was pared by 6 bases and J by 1 base, with 13 bases between. Germline V gene data show CDR1 as SEHNR and CDR2 as FQNEAQ (reference sequence). This CDR3 reads CASRAWGTSGANVLTF. The CDR3 DNA follows: TGTGCCAGCAGGGCGTGGGGGACTTCTGGGGCCAACGTCCTGACTTTC.

This clonotype has a handful of counts. The chain links TRBV20-1 to TRBJ2-3, with 11 bases matching TRBD2. V lost 0 bases and J lost 3; bases outside the gene matches: 5. Germline V gives CDR1 DFQATT, CDR2 SNEGSKA (reference sequence). The CDR3 runs 16 residues. Here the CDR3 reads CSARDIAGGETDTQYF. In nucleotides, the CDR3 is TGCAGTGCTAGAGATATAGCGGGGGGGGAAACAGATACGCAGTATTTT.

The chain carries TRBV6-2 or TRBV6-3 and TRBJ1-1; D is ambiguous. CDR1 is MNHEY and CDR2 is SVGEGT in the germline V gene. The CDR3 runs to 14 residues. The V end was cut by 2 bases, the J end by 1 base, with 8 bases between. DNA of the CDR3: TGTGCCAGCAGTTACAAGGTGGGGAACACTGAAGCTTTCTTT. As protein: CASSYKVGNTEAFF.

This clonotype was detected ten times or more. The rearrangement joins TRBV18 to TRBJ2-7; D not resolved. The CDR3 extends over 11 amino acids. The germline V gene has CDR1 KGHSH and CDR2 LQKENI. V was pared by 8 bases and J by 0 bases, with 5 bases between. CDR3 bases: TGTGCCAGCAGTGACTCCTACGAGCAGTACTTC. Its translation is CASSDSYEQYF.

The chain joins TRBV7-9 to TRBJ2-1, with D possibly being TRBD1 (6 bases). Germline V gene lookup returns CDR1 SEHNR and CDR2 FQNEAQ (reference sequence). The CDR3 sequence is 15 residues long. V lost 6 bases, J lost 5 bases, and 17 bases lay in between. The CDR3 DNA is TGTGCCAGCAGTCCAGGGGTCGTCGTACACAATGAGCAGTTCTTC. It yields the protein CASSPGVVVHNEQFF.

By share of the sample, this clonotype is medium-sized. This chain connects TRBV5-6 to TRBJ1-6; the match to TRBD1 covers 9 bases. V gave up 6 bases and J gave up 9 bases; unmatched junction bases: 13. The CDR3 extends over 16 amino acids. Germline CDR1 SGHDT, CDR2 YYEEEE. The CDR3: CASNSRTGTGFSPLHF. The CDR3 nucleotides read TGTGCCAGCAACTCCCGGACGGGGACAGGGTTTTCACCCCTCCACTTT.

The V and J genes are TRBV4-1 and TRBJ2-1, with 8 positions matching TRBD2. The V and J ends lost 1 base and 9 bases, in that order; junction bases with no gene match: 8. Germline V gene data show CDR1 as MGHRA and CDR2 as YSYEKL. This CDR3 spans 15 amino acids. The DNA for the CDR3 is TGCGCCAGCAGCCAAGTCGGGACTAGTCGTAGTGAGCAGTTCTTC. Amino acid sequence: CASSQVGTSRSEQFF.

Only a few counts were recorded for this clonotype. The V call is TRBV12-3 or TRBV12-4, the J call TRBJ1-6; D call uncertain. The CDR3 sequence is 14 residues long. V shed 1 base and J shed 9 bases, with 10 bases lying between them. CDR3 protein: CASSLGLSPSPLHF. The CDR3 nucleotides read TGTGCCAGCAGTTTAGGTCTCAGTCCTTCACCCCTCCACTTT.

This clonotype was detected a few times. J is TRBJ1-1 and V is TRBV10-3, with D possibly being TRBD1 (5 bases). V was cut by 7 bases and J by 0 bases, with 9 bases left in between. The CDR3 spans 13 residues. In germline, CDR1 is ENHRY, CDR2 SYGVKD. CDR3 loop: CAIKGRMNTEAFF. CDR3 in DNA: TGTGCCATCAAGGGACGTATGAACACTGAAGCTTTCTTT.

This sequence joins TRBV27 and TRBJ1-1, with D possibly being TRBD1 (5 bases). Germline V gene sequence: CDR1 MNHEY, CDR2 SMNVEV (reference sequence). V was cut by 0 bases and J by 2 bases, with 10 bases left in between. The CDR3 runs to 15 residues. CDR3 residues: CASSLSPGSNTEAFF. CDR3 DNA: TGTGCCAGCAGTTTATCGCCAGGGAGTAACACTGAAGCTTTCTTT.

The chain recombines TRBV5-4 with TRBJ1-1, with 8 bases fitting TRBD1. V lost 1 base to trimming and J lost 3 bases; unmatched junction nucleotides: 8. This CDR3 is built from 16 residues. CDR1 SGHNT and CDR2 YYREEE come from the germline V gene (reference sequence). The CDR3 bases are TGTGCCAGCAGCTTGCAGGGGGCGGCTTTAGACACTGAAGCTTTCTTT. Protein sequence: CASSLQGAALDTEAFF.

The CDR3 sequence is CASRQASEQYF. CDR3 nucleotide sequence: TGTGCCAGCAGACAAGCGAGTGAGCAGTACTTC. The J gene is TRBJ2-7, the V gene TRBV7-2; D unresolved. Germline V gives CDR1 SGHTA, CDR2 FQGNSA. This CDR3 region has 11 residues. V gave up 6 bases and J gave up 7 bases, with 10 bases separating them.

The rearrangement uses TRBV2 and TRBJ1-2; D remains ambiguous. Per the germline V gene, CDR1 is SNHLY and CDR2 is FYNNEI. The CDR3 extends over 13 amino acids. V was trimmed by 7 bases and J by 0 bases, leaving 9 bases between them. The CDR3 nucleotides read TGTGCCAGCAAGCAGGACTCTAACTATGGCTACACCTTC. Its translation is CASKQDSNYGYTF.

Many counts were recorded for this clonotype. The rearrangement uses TRBV4-1 and TRBJ2-1, with D perhaps matching TRBD2 (6 bases). Trimming took 0 bases from V and 2 from J, leaving 14 bases between them. CDR1 is MGHRA, CDR2 YSYEKL, per germline. The length of the CDR3 is 17 residues. This CDR3 reads CASSQDGAGSTYNEQFF. The DNA for the CDR3 is TGCGCCAGCAGCCAAGATGGGGCGGGAAGCACCTACAATGAGCAGTTCTTC.

This clonotype was picked up a small number of times. The chain uses TRBV7-2 and TRBJ2-1, with 14 positions matching TRBD2. CDR1 is SGHTA, CDR2 FQGNSA, per germline. CDR3 length: 17 residues. Losses at the gene ends were 6 bases for V and 2 bases for J; bases not matched to a gene: 6. The DNA of the CDR3 is TGTGCCAGCAGTTCGACTAGCGGGAGGGCCACCTACAATGAGCAGTTCTTC. This codes for CASSSTSGRATYNEQFF.

This clonotype was seen repeatedly, ten times or more. At one end, the junction sequence differs from germline, possibly due to a read error. CDR3 sequence: CASSLSGQGRRRF. CDR3 in DNA: TGTGCCAGCAGCTTGTCGGGACAGGGTAGACGGCGCTTC. The rearrangement uses TRBV5-4 and TRBJ2-7; 9 nucleotides agree with TRBD1. Germline V gives CDR1 SGHNT, CDR2 YYREEE (reference sequence). CDR3 length equals 13 residues. The full variable domain, completed using reference TRBV5-4 and TRBJ2-7, is ETGVTQSPTHLIKTRGQQVTLRCSSQSGHNTVSWYQQALGQGPQFIFQYYREEENGRGNFPPRFSGLQFPNYSSELNVNALELDDSALYLCASSLSGQGRRRFGPGTRLTVT.

J is TRBJ1-2 and V is TRBV14; D unresolved. Germline V lookup: CDR1 SGHDN, CDR2 FVKESK. The CDR3 is 14 amino acids. Between the trimmed V and J ends, which lost 2 bases and 6 bases, there was a span of 13 bases. CDR3 DNA: TGTGCCAGCAGCCAAACCGACTCCCGGGATGGCTACACCTTC. It yields the protein CASSQTDSRDGYTF. The full variable domain, rest sourced from reference TRBV14 and TRBJ1-2, is EAGVTQFPSHSVIEKGQTVTLRCDPISGHDNLYWYRRVMGKEIKFLLHFVKESKQDESGMPNNRFLAERTGGTYSTLKVQPAELEDSGVYFCASSQTDSRDGYTFGSGTRLTVV.

This clonotype has more than one count but fewer than ten. The chain employs TRBV5-1 and TRBJ2-1, with D uncertain. V lost 0 bases and J 9 bases, leaving 13 bases between the germline ends. Germline V gene lookup returns CDR1 SGHRS and CDR2 YFSETQ. CDR3 length: 14 amino acids. CDR3 coding DNA: TGCGCCAGCAGCTTGGGAAAGTCTATTGGTGAGCAGTTCTTC. Translating it yields CASSLGKSIGEQFF.

The gene calls are TRBV24-1 and TRBJ1-2; 8 bases agree with TRBD1. Germline loops: CDR1 KGHDR, CDR2 SFDVKD. This CDR3 has 15 residues. The V and J ends lost 2 bases and 2 bases, in that order; junction bases with no gene match: 3. Written as DNA, the CDR3 is TGTGCCACCAGTGATTCCCGGACAGGGAACTATGGCTACACCTTC. Amino acids: CATSDSRTGNYGYTF.

This clonotype was counted between two and nine times. The CDR3 region is CASSHRSVGSYEQYF. Written as DNA, the CDR3 is TGTGCCAGCAGCCATCGGTCGGTGGGCAGCTACGAGCAGTACTTC. This chain joins TRBV3-1 and TRBJ2-7; D unclear. The V end lost 3 bases, the J end lost 3 bases, and 15 bases lay between the germline ends. The V gene's germline CDR1 is LGHDT and CDR2 YNNKEL (reference sequence). The CDR3 is made up of 15 amino acids.

This rearrangement joins TRBV28 to TRBJ2-2; the D is unclear. The V and J ends lost 2 bases and 7 bases respectively, with 14 bases between them. The germline V gene encodes CDR1 MDHEN and CDR2 SYDVKM. CDR3 length equals 15 residues. The CDR3 protein is CASSLRAQWGGELFF. The CDR3 nucleotides are TGTGCCAGCAGTTTACGGGCCCAGTGGGGCGGGGAGCTGTTTTTT.

This clonotype showed up many times. V and J are TRBV2 and TRBJ2-3, with unresolved D. CDR3 length: 12 residues. V lost 6 bases and J lost 4, with 8 bases in between. Germline CDR1 SNHLY, CDR2 FYNNEI. The CDR3 DNA reads TGTGCCAGCAGACTATTGTCAGATACGCAGTATTTT. It yields the protein CASRLLSDTQYF.

This clonotype was counted between two and nine times. CDR3 nucleotides: TGTGCCAGCAGTCGATCCACAAGTTATGGCTACACCTTC. Encoded protein: CASSRSTSYGYTF. The chain carries TRBV27 and TRBJ1-2; D is uncertain. Trimming took 5 bases from V and 5 from J, leaving 12 bases between them. Germline CDR1 MNHEY, CDR2 SMNVEV (reference sequence). The CDR3 spans 13 residues.

The chain carries TRBV29-1 and TRBJ2-3; 7 positions agree with TRBD2. This CDR3 is 15 amino acids long. CDR1 and CDR2 from the germline V gene are SQVTM and ANQGSEA. J gave up 2 bases and V 3 bases, and 8 bases lay outside the gene matches. This chain's CDR3 is CSVDLRREATDTQYF. The CDR3 DNA is TGCAGCGTTGATCTTCGTCGGGAGGCCACAGATACGCAGTATTTT.

This clonotype was seen a few times. The V call is TRBV21-1, the J call TRBJ2-1; TRBD2 was called by the table and not checked on the DNA. TRBV21-1 is recorded as a pseudogene. The CDR3 extends over 11 amino acids. The chain's CDR3 is CASLTGNEQFF. The CDR3 region has the DNA TGTGCCAGCCTAACGGGGAATGAGCAGTTCTTC.

Ten or more counts support this clonotype. The chain carries TRBV19 and TRBJ1-2; 12 bases agree with TRBD1. Germline CDR1 and CDR2: LNHDA and SQIVND (reference sequence). The length of the CDR3 is 13 residues. V shed 5 bases and J 7 bases; nucleotides not matched to a gene: 2. For the CDR3, the DNA is TGTGCCAGTAGTCCGGGACAGGGGGCTGGCTACACCTTC. It specifies CASSPGQGAGYTF. The variable domain in full, with the rest retrieved from reference TRBV19 and TRBJ1-2, is DGGITQSPKYLFRKEGQNVTLSCEQNLNHDAMYWYRQDPGQGLRLIYYSQIVNDFQKGDIAEGYSVSREKKESFPLTVTSAQKNPTAFYLCASSPGQGAGYTFGSGTRLTVV.

This rearrangement joins TRBV20-1 to TRBJ2-3; TRBD2 agrees at 10 bases. Trimming cost V 4 bases and J 4 bases; bases outside gene matches: 14. The CDR3 covers 17 residues. Per the germline V gene, CDR1 is DFQATT and CDR2 is SNEGSKA (reference sequence). The CDR3 DNA sequence: TGCAGTGCTACCACGATACCGGGGCTAGCGGGGGCAGATACGCAGTATTTT. The encoded protein is CSATTIPGLAGADTQYF.

The chain couples TRBV10-3 to TRBJ1-1, with D perhaps matching TRBD1 (6 bases). This CDR3 is 14 amino acids long. V lost 7 bases, J lost 0 bases, and 12 bases lay in between. The germline gives CDR1 ENHRY, CDR2 SYGVKD. The CDR3 DNA reads as TGTGCCATCAAGGGGGAAGGGCTGAACACTGAAGCTTTCTTT. This sequence encodes CAIKGEGLNTEAFF.

There are a few counts of this clonotype. A read error may produce the germline difference seen at one junction end. The chain joins TRBV7-2 to TRBJ1-3; possible D gene TRBD1, 6 bases. The CDR3 runs to 13 residues. From germline, CDR1 is SGHTA and CDR2 FQGNSA. Here the CDR3 reads CASSLDRGAGSDF. CDR3 DNA sequence: TGTGCCAGCAGCTTAGATCGGGGGGCAGGGTCCGATTTT. The full variable domain, with the rest looked up from reference TRBV7-2 and TRBJ1-3, is GAGVSQSPSNKVTEKGKDVELRCDPISGHTALYWYRQSLGQGLEFLIYFQGNSAPDKSGLPSDRFSAERTGGSVSTLTIQRTQQEDSAVYLCASSLDRGAGSDFGEGSWLTVV.

This clonotype was seen ten or more times. The J gene is TRBJ2-2, the V gene TRBV7-2; a weak D match, TRBD2 (5 bases). Germline CDR1 reads SGHTA; CDR2 reads FQGNSA. CDR3 size: 13 residues. Trimming took 6 bases from V and 3 from J, leaving 8 bases between them. CDR3 in DNA: TGTGCCAGCAGAAAGGGAGACACCGGGGAGCTGTTTTTT. Translating it yields CASRKGDTGELFF.

This chain links TRBV18 with TRBJ1-2; D unresolved. CDR3 length: 11 residues. CDR1 is KGHSH and CDR2 is LQKENI in the germline V gene. Trimming cost V 2 bases and J 6 bases, with 4 bases left between them. CDR3 nucleotides: TGTGCCAGCTCACCATTGGATGGCTACACCTTC. Protein: CASSPLDGYTF.

The V call is TRBV7-9, the J call TRBJ1-1; D may be TRBD1 (5 bases). This CDR3 is 13 amino acids long. Looked up from germline, CDR1 is SEHNR and CDR2 is FQNEAQ (reference sequence). V lost 5 bases to trimming and J lost 4 bases, with 11 bases between them. In nucleotides, the CDR3 is TGTGCCAGCAGCCCGGGGGGTATCACTGAAGCTTTCTTT. Translated, it gives CASSPGGITEAFF.